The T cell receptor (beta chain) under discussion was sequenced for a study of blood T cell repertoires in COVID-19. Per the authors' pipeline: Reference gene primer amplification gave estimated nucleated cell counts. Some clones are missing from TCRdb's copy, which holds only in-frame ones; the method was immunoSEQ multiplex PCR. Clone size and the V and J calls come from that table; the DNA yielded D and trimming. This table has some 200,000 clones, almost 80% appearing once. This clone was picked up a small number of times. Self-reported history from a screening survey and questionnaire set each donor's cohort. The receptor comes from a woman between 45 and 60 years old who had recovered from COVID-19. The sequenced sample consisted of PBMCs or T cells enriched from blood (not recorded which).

The CDR3 sequence: CASSDRARADTQYF. The CDR3 DNA sequence: TGTGCCAGTAGTGACAGGGCCAGGGCAGATACGCAGTATTTT. This chain uses TRBV19 with TRBJ2-3; 7 bases are shared with TRBD1. Germline trimming cut 5 bases from V and 4 bases from J; bases unmatched to any gene: 6. Germline CDR1 is LNHDA and CDR2 is SQIVND (reference sequence). The CDR3 spans 14 residues.